Listed below are T cell receptor beta chains from one sample, sequenced in a study of shared clonotypes between healthy human individuals. The table came from immunoSEQ multiplex PCR; TCRdb's copy has only in-frame clones and leaves some out. The sample shows some 2.4 million clones, over 85% of them seen only once. Sequencing was carried out using naive CD4+ T cells from PBMCs. These TCRs come from a man younger than 35 in good health. Some clones in this sample may be carry-over from other donors' samples. Each CDR3 is given with its conserved first and last residue. Fields, in order: clone size, J gene, D gene, V gene, CDR3 protein, CDR3 DNA. A D gene is named only where the DNA matches it firmly. Only part of the rows carry a size: once, few, many, or a class if the clone is expanded.

clone_size: .; j_call: TRBJ2-7; d_call: .; v_call: TRBV25-1; cdr3_aa: CASSGFQRTTSYEQYF; cdr3_nt: TGTGCCAGCAGTGGTTTCCAGCGGACCACCTCCTACGAGCAGTACTTC
clone_size: .; j_call: TRBJ1-4; d_call: TRBD1; v_call: TRBV2; cdr3_aa: CASSEGGTGGEKLFF; cdr3_nt: TGTGCCAGCAGTGAAGGGGGGACAGGGGGCGAAAAACTGTTTTTT
clone_size: .; j_call: TRBJ1-6; d_call: TRBD1; v_call: TRBV7-8; cdr3_aa: CASSPPQTGKGDNSPLHF; cdr3_nt: TGTGCCAGCAGCCCCCCTCAGACAGGGAAAGGAGATAATTCACCCCTCCACTTT
clone_size: .; j_call: TRBJ2-5; d_call: .; v_call: TRBV19; cdr3_aa: CASRDVAETQYF; cdr3_nt: TGTGCCAGTAGAGACGTAGCGGAGACCCAGTACTTC
clone_size: .; j_call: TRBJ2-2; d_call: .; v_call: TRBV18; cdr3_aa: CASSFVWGITGELFF; cdr3_nt: TGTGCCAGCTCATTTGTCTGGGGTATCACCGGGGAGCTGTTTTTT
clone_size: .; j_call: TRBJ2-1; d_call: .; v_call: TRBV11-2; cdr3_aa: CASGYRVGEQFF; cdr3_nt: TGTGCCAGCGGCTACAGGGTCGGTGAGCAGTTCTTC
clone_size: .; j_call: TRBJ2-3; d_call: .; v_call: TRBV25-1; cdr3_aa: CASSGPPDTQYF; cdr3_nt: TGTGCCAGCAGTGGCCCCCCAGATACGCAGTATTTT
clone_size: .; j_call: TRBJ2-7; d_call: .; v_call: TRBV2; cdr3_aa: CASKGRSRHYEQYF; cdr3_nt: TGTGCCAGCAAAGGGCGCTCCAGGCACTACGAGCAGTACTTC
clone_size: .; j_call: TRBJ2-4; d_call: .; v_call: TRBV2; cdr3_aa: CASSVLVRSEGAKNIQYF; cdr3_nt: TGTGCCAGCAGTGTTCTCGTTCGGAGCGAGGGGGCCAAAAACATTCAGTACTTC
clone_size: .; j_call: TRBJ2-7; d_call: .; v_call: TRBV7-9; cdr3_aa: CASSPPAGAVPYEQYF; cdr3_nt: TGTGCCAGCAGCCCTCCCGCAGGGGCGGTCCCCTACGAGCAGTACTTC
clone_size: .; j_call: TRBJ2-1; d_call: TRBD2; v_call: TRBV28; cdr3_aa: CASGTPWGGSYNEQFF; cdr3_nt: TGTGCCAGCGGCACCCCGTGGGGGGGTTCATACAATGAGCAGTTCTTC
clone_size: .; j_call: TRBJ2-2; d_call: .; v_call: TRBV5-6; cdr3_aa: CASSPWGVRTGELFF; cdr3_nt: TGTGCCAGCAGCCCCTGGGGGGTGAGGACCGGGGAGCTGTTTTTT
clone_size: .; j_call: TRBJ2-5; d_call: TRBD2; v_call: TRBV28; cdr3_aa: CAATGSGIRQETQYF; cdr3_nt: TGTGCCGCGACCGGTAGCGGGATACGGCAAGAGACCCAGTACTTC
clone_size: .; j_call: TRBJ1-1; d_call: .; v_call: TRBV18; cdr3_aa: CASSPKGQRTEAFF; cdr3_nt: TGTGCCAGCTCACCTAAAGGTCAGCGGACTGAAGCTTTCTTT
clone_size: few; j_call: TRBJ2-7; d_call: TRBD1; v_call: TRBV7-2; cdr3_aa: CASSRTGPEQYF; cdr3_nt: TGTGCCAGCAGCCGGACAGGCCCCGAGCAGTACTTC
clone_size: .; j_call: TRBJ1-5; d_call: .; v_call: TRBV6-5; cdr3_aa: CASSYSPGGQPQHF; cdr3_nt: TGTGCCAGCAGTTACTCCCCCGGGGGCCAGCCCCAGCATTTT
clone_size: .; j_call: TRBJ2-3; d_call: .; v_call: TRBV4-1; cdr3_aa: CASSQETSRLTDTQYF; cdr3_nt: TGCGCCAGCAGCCAAGAAACTAGCAGGTTGACAGATACGCAGTATTTT
clone_size: once; j_call: TRBJ2-3; d_call: .; v_call: TRBV4-3; cdr3_aa: CASSHPRDTQYF; cdr3_nt: TGCGCCAGCAGCCATCCCAGGGATACGCAGTATTTT
clone_size: .; j_call: TRBJ2-2; d_call: .; v_call: TRBV30; cdr3_aa: CAWSVDRINTGELFF; cdr3_nt: TGTGCCTGGAGTGTAGATCGCATCAACACCGGGGAGCTGTTTTTT
clone_size: .; j_call: TRBJ1-2; d_call: .; v_call: TRBV7-2; cdr3_aa: CASSRTDYGYTF; cdr3_nt: TGTGCCAGCAGCCGGACCGACTATGGCTACACCTTC
clone_size: .; j_call: TRBJ2-5; d_call: .; v_call: TRBV21-1; cdr3_aa: CADRVGQETQYF; cdr3_nt: TGTGCCGACAGGGTGGGCCAAGAGACCCAGTACTTC
clone_size: .; j_call: TRBJ2-5; d_call: .; v_call: TRBV10-3; cdr3_aa: CAISLARETQYF; cdr3_nt: TGTGCCATCAGTCTAGCGCGCGAGACCCAGTACTTC
clone_size: .; j_call: TRBJ2-7; d_call: .; v_call: TRBV6-1; cdr3_aa: CASGGSGRGYEQYF; cdr3_nt: TGTGCCAGCGGGGGGTCGGGACGGGGCTACGAGCAGTACTTC
clone_size: .; j_call: TRBJ2-7; d_call: .; v_call: TRBV7-3; cdr3_aa: CASSLGTDEQYF; cdr3_nt: TGTGCCAGCAGCCTTGGGACGGACGAGCAGTACTTC
clone_size: once; j_call: TRBJ2-2; d_call: .; v_call: TRBV9; cdr3_aa: CASTVGGANTGELFF; cdr3_nt: TGTGCCAGCACCGTAGGAGGAGCTAACACCGGGGAGCTGTTTTTT
clone_size: .; j_call: TRBJ1-2; d_call: .; v_call: TRBV7-2; cdr3_aa: CASSLGRHDGYTF; cdr3_nt: TGTGCCAGCAGCTTAGGCAGGCACGATGGCTACACCTTC
clone_size: .; j_call: TRBJ2-1; d_call: TRBD2; v_call: TRBV5-4; cdr3_aa: CASSLGGLQNEQFF; cdr3_nt: TGTGCCAGCAGCTTGGGGGGACTACAAAATGAGCAGTTCTTC
clone_size: .; j_call: TRBJ2-1; d_call: .; v_call: TRBV7-2; cdr3_aa: CASSKGWDEQFF; cdr3_nt: TGTGCCAGCAGCAAAGGGTGGGATGAGCAGTTCTTC
clone_size: .; j_call: TRBJ1-1; d_call: .; v_call: TRBV29-1; cdr3_aa: CSARTWQGNTEAFF; cdr3_nt: TGCAGCGCACGGACCTGGCAGGGGAACACTGAAGCTTTCTTT
clone_size: .; j_call: TRBJ2-1; d_call: .; v_call: TRBV6-6; cdr3_aa: CASSWDFTYNEQFF; cdr3_nt: TGTGCCAGCAGCTGGGACTTCACCTACAATGAGCAGTTCTTC
clone_size: .; j_call: TRBJ1-5; d_call: .; v_call: TRBV7-9; cdr3_aa: CASSLLGGGAAGGNQPQHF; cdr3_nt: TGTGCCAGCAGCTTATTAGGAGGTGGGGCCGCCGGGGGCAATCAGCCCCAGCATTTT
clone_size: .; j_call: TRBJ2-2; d_call: TRBD2; v_call: TRBV5-1; cdr3_aa: CASSLPGGRGTGELFF; cdr3_nt: TGCGCCAGCAGCTTGCCTGGCGGGAGGGGCACCGGGGAGCTGTTTTTT
clone_size: .; j_call: TRBJ1-2; d_call: TRBD1; v_call: TRBV7-9; cdr3_aa: CASSQRPQGDGYTF; cdr3_nt: TGTGCCAGCAGCCAGAGACCCCAGGGGGATGGCTACACCTTC
clone_size: .; j_call: TRBJ2-2; d_call: TRBD1; v_call: TRBV7-6; cdr3_aa: CASSLETGKDTGELFF; cdr3_nt: TGTGCCAGCAGCTTAGAGACAGGGAAGGACACCGGGGAGCTGTTTTTT